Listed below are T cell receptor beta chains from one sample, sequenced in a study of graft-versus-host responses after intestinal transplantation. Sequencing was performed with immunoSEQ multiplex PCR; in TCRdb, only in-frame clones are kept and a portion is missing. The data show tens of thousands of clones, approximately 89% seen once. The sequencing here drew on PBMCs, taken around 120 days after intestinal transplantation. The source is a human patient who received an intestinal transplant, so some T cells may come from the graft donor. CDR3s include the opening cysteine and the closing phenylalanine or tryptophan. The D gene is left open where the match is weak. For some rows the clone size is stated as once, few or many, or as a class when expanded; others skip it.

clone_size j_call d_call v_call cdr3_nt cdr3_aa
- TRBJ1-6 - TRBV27 TGTGCCAGCAGTTTATCGGGCGGCTATAATTCACCCCTCCACTTT CASSLSGGYNSPLHF
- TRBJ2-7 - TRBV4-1 TGCGCCAGCAGCCATCCGAGCAGTTCCACCTACGAGCAGTACTTC CASSHPSSSTYEQYF
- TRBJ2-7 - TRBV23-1 TGCGCCAGCAGTCAATCCCTTAGAGGACAAGGAAAGGATGCGGACGAGCAGTACTTC CASSQSLRGQGKDADEQYF
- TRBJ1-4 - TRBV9 TGTGCCAGCAGCGTGGTAGGAGGGCTTAATGAAAAACTGTTTTTT CASSVVGGLNEKLFF
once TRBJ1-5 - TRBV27 TGTGCCAGCAGTTTAGGATGGACACCCAATCAGCCCCAGCATTTT CASSLGWTPNQPQHF
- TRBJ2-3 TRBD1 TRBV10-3 TGTGCCATCAGACTCACTGGACAGGGCAAGGGGGATACGCAGTATTTT CAIRLTGQGKGDTQYF
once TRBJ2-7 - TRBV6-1 TGTGCCAGCAGTGAAGGGTTGGAGTCGAGGATCTACGAGCAGTACTTC CASSEGLESRIYEQYF
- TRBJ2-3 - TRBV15 TGCGCCACCAGCAGAGAACCGGACTCCACAGATACGCAGTATTTT CATSREPDSTDTQYF
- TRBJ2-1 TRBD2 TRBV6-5 TGTGCCAGCAGTTCCCCTGGGCGGGGGAGCTATGAGCAGTTCTTC CASSSPGRGSYEQFF
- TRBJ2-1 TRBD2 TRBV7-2 TGTGCCAGCAGCTCCGTTGGACTAGCGGGGTACAATGAGCAGTTCTTC CASSSVGLAGYNEQFF
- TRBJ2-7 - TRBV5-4 TGTGCCAGCAGCTCAGGGGGGATAAGCGAGCAGTACTTC CASSSGGISEQYF
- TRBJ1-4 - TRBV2 TGTGCCAGCAGTGAACAGGGGCTCGGTGAAAAACTGTTTTTT CASSEQGLGEKLFF
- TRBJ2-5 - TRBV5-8 TGTGCCAGCAGCTTGGGTCTAGGTTCAGAGACCCAGTACTTC CASSLGLGSETQYF
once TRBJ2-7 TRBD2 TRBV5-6 TGTGCCAGCAGCTTGTCAGGACTAGCGGCCGTCTACGAGCAGTACTTC CASSLSGLAAVYEQYF
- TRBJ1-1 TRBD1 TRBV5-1 TGCGCCAGCAGCCTAACAGGGGTTGGCACTGAAGCTTTCTTT CASSLTGVGTEAFF
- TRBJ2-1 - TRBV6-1 TGTGCCAGCGGGTGGAAGGAATTCGTTGAGCAGTTCTTC CASGWKEFVEQFF
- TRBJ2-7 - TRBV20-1 TGCAGTGCCTCAGGGGTACACGAGCAGTACTTC CSASGVHEQYF
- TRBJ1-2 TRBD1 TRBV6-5 TGTGCCAGCAGTTACTTGGGACAGTTTAGCGGCTACACCTTC CASSYLGQFSGYTF
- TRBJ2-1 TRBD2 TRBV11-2 TGTGCCAGCAGCTTCAGACTAGCGGGACCCAATGAGCAGTTCTTC CASSFRLAGPNEQFF
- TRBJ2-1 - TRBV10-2 TGCGCCAGCAGGGAAGCAGTCAATGAGCAGTTCTTC CASREAVNEQFF
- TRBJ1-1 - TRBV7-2 TGTGCCAGCAGCTTAGCGGGACGGATGAACACTGAAGCTTTCTTT CASSLAGRMNTEAFF
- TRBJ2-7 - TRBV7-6 TGTGCCAGCAGCTGGGGGGTTAGCTCCTACGAGCAGTACTTC CASSWGVSSYEQYF
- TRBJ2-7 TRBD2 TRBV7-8 TGTGCCAGCAGCCCAGCGGGAGTCCCCTACGAGCAGTACTTC CASSPAGVPYEQYF
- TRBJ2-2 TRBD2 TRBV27 TGTGCCTCGGGGGGGGCCGGGGAGCTGTTTTTT CASGGAGELFF
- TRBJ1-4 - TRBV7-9 TGTGCCAGCAGCCCCCAAGGCGAAAAACTGTTTTTT CASSPQGEKLFF
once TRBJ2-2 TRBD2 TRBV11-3 TGTGCCAGCAGCAGGGAGGGGCGGGAGCTGTTTTTT CASSREGRELFF
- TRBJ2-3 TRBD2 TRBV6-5 TGTGCCAGCAGTCAAACGGGGGGGAGGGATACGCAGTATTTT CASSQTGGRDTQYF
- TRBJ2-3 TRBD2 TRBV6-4 TGTGCCAGCAGTCATCTAGCGGGAGTCCACACAGATACGCAGTATTTT CASSHLAGVHTDTQYF
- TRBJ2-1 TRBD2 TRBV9 TGTGCCAGCAGACCGGGACTAGCCAACAATGAGCAGTTCTTC CASRPGLANNEQFF
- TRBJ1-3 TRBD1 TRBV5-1 TGCGCCAGCAGCTCTCGGACAGGGGAGGCAGGAAACACCATATATTTT CASSSRTGEAGNTIYF
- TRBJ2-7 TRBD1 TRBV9 TGTGCCAGCAGCTTCCGGGACAGGACTTACGAGCAGTACTTC CASSFRDRTYEQYF
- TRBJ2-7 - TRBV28 TGTGCCAGCAGTTTATATAGTTCCTACGAGCAGTACTTC CASSLYSSYEQYF
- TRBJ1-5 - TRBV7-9 TGTGCCAGCCGCAGAAATAGCAATCAGCCCCAGCATTTT CASRRNSNQPQHF
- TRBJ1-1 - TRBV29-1 TGCAGCGTTGAGTCGGGGGTGGAGACTGAAGCTTTCTTT CSVESGVETEAFF
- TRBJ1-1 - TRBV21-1 TGTGCCAGCAGCAGGTCCGGCGGACAGCCGAACACTGAAGCTTTCTTT CASSRSGGQPNTEAFF
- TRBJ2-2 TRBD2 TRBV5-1 TGCGCCAGCAGTTCAACTAGCGGGGCGTGGGAGCTGTTTTTT CASSSTSGAWELFF
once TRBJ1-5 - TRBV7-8 TGTGCCAGCAGCTTAGGCGGGGGTACGGTGAGGCCCCAGCATTTT CASSLGGGTVRPQHF
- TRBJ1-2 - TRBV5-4 TGTGCCAGCAGCAGACAACAGGGTAACTATGGCTACACCTTC CASSRQQGNYGYTF
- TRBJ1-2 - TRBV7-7 TGTGCCAGCAGCGGCCAACCGGGCCTTACCCGCTATGGCTACACCTTC CASSGQPGLTRYGYTF
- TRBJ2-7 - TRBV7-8 TGTGCCAGCAGCTTAGATGTGGCAGGGGCTTACGAGCAGTACTTC CASSLDVAGAYEQYF
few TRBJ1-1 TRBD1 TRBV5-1 TGCGCCAGCAGCTGGGACAGGGGGCCCCCCGAAGCTTTCTTT CASSWDRGPPEAFF
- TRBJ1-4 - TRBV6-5 TGTGCCAGCAGCTACGGTCTAGGCCTTAATGAAAAACTGTTTTTT CASSYGLGLNEKLFF
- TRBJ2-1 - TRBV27 TGTGCCAGCAGTCCACTAGATTACAATGAGCAGTTCTTC CASSPLDYNEQFF
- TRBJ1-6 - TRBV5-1 TGCGCCAGCAGCTTGGCCGGGCAGGGATCGACCTATAATTCACCCCTCCACTTT CASSLAGQGSTYNSPLHF
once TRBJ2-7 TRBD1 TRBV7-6 TGTGCCAGCAGCTTAGGTGGGACAGGTAGCTCCTACGAGCAGTACTTC CASSLGGTGSSYEQYF
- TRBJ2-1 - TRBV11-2 TGTGCCAGCAGCTTAGGGGACCTTACAGGGCTGACCTACAATGAGCAGTTCTTC CASSLGDLTGLTYNEQFF
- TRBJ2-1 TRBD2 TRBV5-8 TGTGCCAGCAGCTCCCTAGCGGGGGTAGGGTACAATGAGCAGTTCTTC CASSSLAGVGYNEQFF
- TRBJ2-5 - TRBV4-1 TGCGCCAGCAGCCAACCAGGGAGGGGGGGAGAGACCCAGTACTTC CASSQPGRGGETQYF
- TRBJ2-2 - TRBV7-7 TGTGCTAGCAGCCCGCGACGGGAATCCACCGGGGAGCTGTTTTTT CASSPRRESTGELFF
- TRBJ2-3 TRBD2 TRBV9 TGTGCCAGCAGCGCCGGCTTGGGGACTAGTTCGCATTTT CASSAGLGTSSHF
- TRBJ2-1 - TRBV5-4 TGTGCCAGCAGCCTTGACAGAAGCTCCTACAATGAGCAGTTCTTC CASSLDRSSYNEQFF
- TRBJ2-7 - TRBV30 TGTGCCTGGTCCCGGGGACCATCCTACGAGCAGTACTTC CAWSRGPSYEQYF
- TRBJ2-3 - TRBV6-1 TGTGCCAGCAGTGAATGGAGGGACAGCACAGATACGCAGTATTTT CASSEWRDSTDTQYF
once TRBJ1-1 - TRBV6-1 TGTGCCAGCAGTGAACTCACAGCCCTCACTGAAGCTTTCTTT CASSELTALTEAFF
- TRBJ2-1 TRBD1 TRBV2 TGTGCCAGCGGCCAAGGACAGGGGTTCAATGAGCAGTTCTTC CASGQGQGFNEQFF
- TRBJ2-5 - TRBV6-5 TGTGCCAGCAGTAGCCGGGAGACCCAGTACTTC CASSSRETQYF
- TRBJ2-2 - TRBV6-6 TGTGCCAGCAGTTTTCATAGCGCCGGGGAGCTGTTTTTT CASSFHSAGELFF